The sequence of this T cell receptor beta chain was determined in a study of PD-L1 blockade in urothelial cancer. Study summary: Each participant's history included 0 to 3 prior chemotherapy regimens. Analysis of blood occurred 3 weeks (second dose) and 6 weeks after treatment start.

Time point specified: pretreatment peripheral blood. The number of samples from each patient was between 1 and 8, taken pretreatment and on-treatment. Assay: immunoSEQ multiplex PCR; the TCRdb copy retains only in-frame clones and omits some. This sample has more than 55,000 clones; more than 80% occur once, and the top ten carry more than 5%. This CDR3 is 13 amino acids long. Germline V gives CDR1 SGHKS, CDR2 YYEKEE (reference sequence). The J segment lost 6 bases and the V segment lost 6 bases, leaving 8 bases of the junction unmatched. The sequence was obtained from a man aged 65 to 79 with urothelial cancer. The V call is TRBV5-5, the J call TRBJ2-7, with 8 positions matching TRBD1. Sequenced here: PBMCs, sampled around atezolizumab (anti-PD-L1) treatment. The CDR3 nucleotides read TGTGCCAGCAACCCGGACAGGGCCCGCGAGCAGTACTTC. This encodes CASNPDRAREQYF.